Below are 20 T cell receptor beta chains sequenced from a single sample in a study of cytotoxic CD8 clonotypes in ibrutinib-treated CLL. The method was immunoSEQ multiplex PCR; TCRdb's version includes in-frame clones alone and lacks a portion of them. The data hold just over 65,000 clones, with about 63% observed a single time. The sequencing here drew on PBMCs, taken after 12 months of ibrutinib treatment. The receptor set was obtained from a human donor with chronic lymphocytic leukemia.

The CDR3 sequence: CATSRGADIAKNIQYF. As DNA, the CDR3 is TGTGCCACCAGCAGAGGGGCAGACATAGCCAAAAACATTCAGTACTTC. The chain carries TRBV15 and TRBJ2-4; no definite D call. V was clipped by 1 base and J by 0 bases, with 10 bases between them. The CDR3 consists of 16 residues. Germline V lookup: CDR1 LNHNV, CDR2 YYDKDF (reference sequence).

In DNA form, the CDR3 reads TGTGCCAGCAGAAACAGGGTAGGCAGCTACGAGCAGTACTTC. It yields the protein CASRNRVGSYEQYF. The V and J genes are TRBV6-5 and TRBJ2-7, with D possibly TRBD1 on 6 matching bases. The CDR3 sequence is 14 residues long. The germline CDR1 and CDR2 sequences are MNHEY and SVGAGI. V was shortened by 6 bases and J by 3 bases, with 15 bases between the two germline ends.

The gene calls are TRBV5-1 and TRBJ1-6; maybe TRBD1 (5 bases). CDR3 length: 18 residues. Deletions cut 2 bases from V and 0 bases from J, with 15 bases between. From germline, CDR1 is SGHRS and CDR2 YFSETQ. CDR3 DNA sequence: TGCGCCAGCAGCTTACGCTCCGGGGCGAGCTCCTATAATTCACCCCTCCACTTT. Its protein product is CASSLRSGASSYNSPLHF.

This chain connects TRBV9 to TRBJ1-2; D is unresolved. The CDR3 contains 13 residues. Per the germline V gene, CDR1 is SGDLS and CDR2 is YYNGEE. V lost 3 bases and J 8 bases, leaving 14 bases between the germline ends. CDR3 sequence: CASSAGPVGGYTF. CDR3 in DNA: TGTGCCAGCAGCGCGGGCCCGGTGGGCGGCTACACCTTC.

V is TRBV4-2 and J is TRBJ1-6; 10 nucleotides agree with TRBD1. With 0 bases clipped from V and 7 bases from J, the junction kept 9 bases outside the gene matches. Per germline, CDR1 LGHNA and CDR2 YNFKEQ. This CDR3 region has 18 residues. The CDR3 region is CASSQESTGGAGNSPLHF. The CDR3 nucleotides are TGTGCCAGCAGCCAAGAGTCGACAGGGGGCGCCGGGAATTCACCCCTCCACTTT.

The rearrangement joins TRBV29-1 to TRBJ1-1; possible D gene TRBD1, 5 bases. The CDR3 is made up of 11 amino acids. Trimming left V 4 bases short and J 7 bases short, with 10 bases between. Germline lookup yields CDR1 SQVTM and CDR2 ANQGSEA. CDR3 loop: CSVGDGYEAFF. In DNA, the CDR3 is TGCAGCGTTGGGGACGGCTATGAAGCTTTCTTT.

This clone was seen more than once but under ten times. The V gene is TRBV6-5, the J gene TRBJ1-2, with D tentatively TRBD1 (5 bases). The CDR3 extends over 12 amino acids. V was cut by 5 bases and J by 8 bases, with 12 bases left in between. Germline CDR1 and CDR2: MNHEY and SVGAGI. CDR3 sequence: CASSPQGWGYTF. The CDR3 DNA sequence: TGTGCCAGCAGTCCCCAGGGATGGGGCTACACCTTC.

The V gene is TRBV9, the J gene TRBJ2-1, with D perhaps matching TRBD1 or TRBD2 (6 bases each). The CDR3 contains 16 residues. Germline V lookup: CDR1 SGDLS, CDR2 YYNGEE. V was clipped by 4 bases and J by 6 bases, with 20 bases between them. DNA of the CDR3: TGTGCCAGCAGCCCCTCGTGGGGGGCCGTAGTCAATGAGCAGTTCTTC. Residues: CASSPSWGAVVNEQFF.

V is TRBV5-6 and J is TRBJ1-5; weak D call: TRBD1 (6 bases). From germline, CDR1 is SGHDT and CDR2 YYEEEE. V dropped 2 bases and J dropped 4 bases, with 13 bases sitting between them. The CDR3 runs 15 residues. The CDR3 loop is CASSFRGGSNQPQHF. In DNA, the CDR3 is TGTGCCAGCAGCTTCAGGGGTGGGTCAAATCAGCCCCAGCATTTT.

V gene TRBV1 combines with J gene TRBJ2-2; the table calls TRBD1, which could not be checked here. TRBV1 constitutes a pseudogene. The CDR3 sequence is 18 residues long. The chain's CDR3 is CTSSQGFRDRRDTGELFF. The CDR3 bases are TGCACCAGCAGCCAAGGATTCCGGGACAGGAGGGACACCGGGGAGCTGTTTTTT.

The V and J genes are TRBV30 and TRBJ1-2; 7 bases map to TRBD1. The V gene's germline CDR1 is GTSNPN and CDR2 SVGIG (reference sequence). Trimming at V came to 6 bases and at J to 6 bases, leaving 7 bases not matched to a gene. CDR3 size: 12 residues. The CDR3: CACSQGLHGYTF. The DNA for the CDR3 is TGTGCCTGTTCACAGGGGCTCCATGGCTACACCTTC.

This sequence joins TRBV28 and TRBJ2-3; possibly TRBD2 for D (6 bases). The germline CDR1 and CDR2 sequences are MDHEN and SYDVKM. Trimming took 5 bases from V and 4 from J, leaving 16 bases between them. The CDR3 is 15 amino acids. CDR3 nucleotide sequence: TGTGCCAGCAGTCGGGGGTTGATCGGGGCAGATACGCAGTATTTT. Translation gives CASSRGLIGADTQYF.

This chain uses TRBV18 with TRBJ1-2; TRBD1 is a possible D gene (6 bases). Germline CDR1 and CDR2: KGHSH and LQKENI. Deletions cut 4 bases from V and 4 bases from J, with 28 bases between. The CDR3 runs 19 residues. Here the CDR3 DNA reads TGTGCCAGCTCACTTAGGGACAACCCTACTGGTCTGTTGGGCTATGGCTACACCTTC. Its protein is CASSLRDNPTGLLGYGYTF.

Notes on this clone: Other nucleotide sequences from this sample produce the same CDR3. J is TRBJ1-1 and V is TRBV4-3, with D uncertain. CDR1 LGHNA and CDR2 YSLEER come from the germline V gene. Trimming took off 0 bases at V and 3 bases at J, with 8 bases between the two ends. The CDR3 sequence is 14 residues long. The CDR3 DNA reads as TGCGCCAGCAGCCAAGATGTCCAGCACACTGAAGCTTTCTTT. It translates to CASSQDVQHTEAFF.

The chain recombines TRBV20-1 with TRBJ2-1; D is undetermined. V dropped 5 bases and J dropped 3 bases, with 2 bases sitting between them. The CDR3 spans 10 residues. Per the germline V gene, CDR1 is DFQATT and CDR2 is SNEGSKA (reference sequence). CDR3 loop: CSAYYNEQFF. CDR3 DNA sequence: TGCAGTGCTTACTACAATGAGCAGTTCTTC.

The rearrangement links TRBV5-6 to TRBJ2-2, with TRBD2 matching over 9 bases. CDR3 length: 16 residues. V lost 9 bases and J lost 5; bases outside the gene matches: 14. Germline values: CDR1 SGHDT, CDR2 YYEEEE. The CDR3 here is CATGGASGAPTGELFF. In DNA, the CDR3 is TGTGCCACCGGCGGGGCTAGCGGGGCCCCTACCGGGGAGCTGTTTTTT.

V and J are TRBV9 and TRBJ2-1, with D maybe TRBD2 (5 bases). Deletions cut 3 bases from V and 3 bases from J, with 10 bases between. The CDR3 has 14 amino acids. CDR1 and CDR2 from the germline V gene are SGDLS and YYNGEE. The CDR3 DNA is TGTGCCAGCAGCGGCGACGGGATCTACAATGAGCAGTTCTTC. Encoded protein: CASSGDGIYNEQFF.

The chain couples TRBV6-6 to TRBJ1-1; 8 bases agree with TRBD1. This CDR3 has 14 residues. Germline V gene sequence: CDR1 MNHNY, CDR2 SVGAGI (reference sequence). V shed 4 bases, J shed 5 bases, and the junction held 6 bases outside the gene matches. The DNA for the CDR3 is TGTGCCAGCAGTTTCACAGGGGGGGGGACTGAAGCTTTCTTT. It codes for CASSFTGGGTEAFF.

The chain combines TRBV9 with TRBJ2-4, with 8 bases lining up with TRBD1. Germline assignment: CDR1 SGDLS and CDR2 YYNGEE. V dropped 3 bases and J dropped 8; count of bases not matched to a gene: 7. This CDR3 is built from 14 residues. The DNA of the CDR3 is TGTGCCAGCAGCGGGGACGCGGACAGGGACATTCAGTACTTC. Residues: CASSGDADRDIQYF. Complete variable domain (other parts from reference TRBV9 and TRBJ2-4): DSGVTQTPKHLITATGQRVTLRCSPRSGDLSVYWYQQSLDQGLQFLIQYYNGEERAKGNILERFSAQQFPDLHSELNLSSLELGDSALYFCASSGDADRDIQYFGAGTRLSVL.

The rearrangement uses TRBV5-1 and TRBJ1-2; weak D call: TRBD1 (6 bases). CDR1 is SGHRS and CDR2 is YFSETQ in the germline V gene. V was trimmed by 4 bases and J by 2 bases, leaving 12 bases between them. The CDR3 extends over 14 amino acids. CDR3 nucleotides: TGCGCCAGCAGCGCAGGGGACACCAACTATGGCTACACCTTC. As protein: CASSAGDTNYGYTF.